This T cell receptor beta chain was recorded in a study of T cell repertoires in cytomegalovirus infection. Regarding the study as a whole: Carriage of CMV together with the relevant HLA was identifiable through cumulative public TCR beta family frequency.

This clonotype was seen only a few times. As yet, its antigen is unknown. TCRdb re-called the reads through MiXCR, storing one row per CDR3 protein. Of tens of thousands of distinct CDR3 sequences in the sample, 3% to 4% are singletons; the top ten hold roughly a fifth. Germline values: CDR1 SGHDT, CDR2 YYEEEE. This CDR3 comprises 15 residues. V was trimmed by 4 bases and J by 4 bases, leaving 14 bases between them. This clonotype originated in a human donor in good health (CMV status not recorded). Some clones in this sample may be carry-over from other donors' samples. The genes are TRBV5-6 and TRBJ1-4, with D tentatively TRBD1 (5 bases). The sequencing sample was made of PBMCs. This CDR3 reads CASSPQAGVNEKLFF. Written as DNA, the CDR3 is TGTGCCAGCAGCCCACAGGCGGGGGTTAATGAAAAACTGTTTTTT.